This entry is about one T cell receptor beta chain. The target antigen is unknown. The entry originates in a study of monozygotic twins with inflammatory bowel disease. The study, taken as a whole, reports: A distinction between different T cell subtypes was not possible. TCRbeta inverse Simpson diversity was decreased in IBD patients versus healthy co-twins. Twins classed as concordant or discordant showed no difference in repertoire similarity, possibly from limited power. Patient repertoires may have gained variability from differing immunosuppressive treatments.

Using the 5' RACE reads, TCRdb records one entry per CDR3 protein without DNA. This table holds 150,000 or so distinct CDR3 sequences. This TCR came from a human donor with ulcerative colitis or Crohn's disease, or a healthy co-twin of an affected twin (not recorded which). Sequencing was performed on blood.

CDR3 loop: CATAGTAGSPLHF. The rearrangement joins TRBV10-3 to TRBJ1-6; TCRdb's assignment of TRBD1 cannot be checked, as there is no DNA. The CDR3 is 13 residues long. Germline loops: CDR1 ENHRY, CDR2 SYGVKD.